The T cell receptor (beta chain) described here comes from a study of OX40 agonist ivuxolimab in advanced cancers. Study-wide results and limits: Averaging showed that CD8+ T cells had more expanded clones than CD4+ did.

Worth noting for this clone: The antigen remains unidentified.

The CDR3 sequence is 16 residues long. CDR1 is SGHAT and CDR2 is FQNNGV in the germline V gene. V lost 1 base to trimming and J lost 5 bases, with 12 bases between them. Here immunoSEQ multiplex PCR was the method, and the copy in TCRdb shows in-frame clones only, minus some. The sample has roughly 65,000 clones, roughly 88% seen once. The receptor was isolated from an adult with an advanced solid tumor such as melanoma, head and neck, liver or kidney cancer. This chain joins TRBV11-2 and TRBJ1-6; D gene uncertain. Material: CD4+ or CD8+ T cells sorted from blood, obtained in a trial of the OX40 agonist ivuxolimab. The CDR3 loop is CASSLVAGSNNSPLHF. CDR3 bases: TGTGCCAGCAGCTTAGTGGCAGGTTCCAATAATTCACCCCTCCACTTT.